Below are 21 T cell receptor beta chains sequenced from a single sample in a study of shared clonotypes between healthy human individuals. Clones were sequenced by immunoSEQ multiplex PCR, and TCRdb holds only the in-frame ones, with some missing. The data show 2 million to 3 million clones, 93% seen once. Specimen: naive CD4+ T cells from PBMCs. Subset: CD45RA+ positively selected. Receptors were obtained from a man aged 18 to 29 in good health. Some clones in this sample may be carry-over from other donors' samples.

On this clone itself: This CDR3 is also generated by other DNA sequences in the sample. This chain joins TRBV7-3 and TRBJ2-7, with 7 bases fitting TRBD2. Looked up from germline, CDR1 is SGHTA and CDR2 is FQGTGA. The CDR3 loop spans 14 amino acids. The V segment lost 2 bases and the J segment 3 bases; nucleotides outside the gene matches: 4. The DNA of the CDR3 is TGTGCCAGCAGCTTAGGTGGGAGGGGCTACGAGCAGTACTTC. It translates to CASSLGGRGYEQYF.

The chain couples TRBV6-5 to TRBJ1-5; possible D gene TRBD1, 6 bases. The CDR3 spans 14 residues. V was trimmed by 5 bases and J by 5 bases, leaving 13 bases between them. The germline V gene encodes CDR1 MNHEY and CDR2 SVGAGI. CDR3: CASSTGQSYQPQHF. In DNA, the CDR3 is TGTGCCAGCAGTACCGGACAGAGTTATCAGCCCCAGCATTTT.

V usage is TRBV5-1 and J usage is TRBJ2-3; 7 nucleotides match TRBD2. With 0 bases clipped from V and 1 base from J, the junction kept 5 bases outside the gene matches. Germline V CDR1 and CDR2: SGHRS, YFSETQ. The CDR3 sequence is 16 residues long. The DNA for the CDR3 is TGCGCCAGCAGCTTGGAGGGGCTAGCGGGCACAGATACGCAGTATTTT. It codes for CASSLEGLAGTDTQYF.

The chain combines TRBV27 with TRBJ2-1; 10 bases line up with TRBD1. Germline V gene data show CDR1 as MNHEY and CDR2 as SMNVEV (reference sequence). The V gene end was trimmed by 8 bases and the J gene end by 6 bases; junction bases not matched to a gene: 4. The CDR3 is 13 amino acids. CDR3: CASGGQGRNEQFF. The CDR3 DNA reads TGTGCCAGCGGGGGACAGGGGCGCAATGAGCAGTTCTTC.

For this clone: This CDR3 is also generated by other DNA sequences in the sample. The V and J genes are TRBV5-5 and TRBJ1-5; a weak D match, TRBD1 (5 bases). The CDR3 length is 13 residues. The germline V gene has CDR1 SGHKS and CDR2 YYEKEE (reference sequence). V lost 0 bases and J lost 4, with 5 bases in between. The CDR3 sequence is CASSLAGNQPQHF. The CDR3 DNA reads TGTGCCAGCAGCTTGGCAGGGAATCAGCCCCAGCATTTT.

The chain has TRBV5-1 and TRBJ1-5, with D possibly TRBD1 on 5 matching bases. The CDR3 runs 15 residues. The V gene lost 0 bases and the J gene lost 3 bases, with 10 bases spanning the gap. CDR1 SGHRS and CDR2 YFSETQ come from the germline V gene. The CDR3 loop reads CASSLGGLFNQPQHF. Written as DNA, the CDR3 is TGCGCCAGCAGCTTGGGGGGGTTATTCAATCAGCCCCAGCATTTT.

On this clone: Other DNA sequences in the same sample also yield this CDR3. The chain is built from TRBV4-3 and TRBJ2-7; D not certain. The CDR3 sequence is 13 residues long. Germline-derived CDR1 and CDR2 are LGHNA and YSLEER. Trimming shortened V by 0 bases and J by 2 bases, and 5 bases separated the two germline ends. The CDR3 loop reads CASSQDLPYEQYF. In DNA, the CDR3 is TGCGCCAGCAGCCAAGATTTACCCTACGAGCAGTACTTC.

This clone showed up just a few times. The genes are TRBV4-3 and TRBJ1-5, with D unclear. The CDR3 totals 13 residues. Germline CDR1 reads LGHNA; CDR2 reads YSLEER. Trimming removed 1 base from V and 7 bases from J, with 8 bases in between. The CDR3 DNA reads TGCGCCAGCAGCCAAGGGGAGAGGCAGCCCCAGCATTTT. This translates into CASSQGERQPQHF.

Turning to this clone: At the DNA level, this CDR3 is encoded by other sequences in the same sample as well. This chain uses TRBV30 with TRBJ1-5, with D tentatively TRBD1 (5 bases). The CDR3 has 14 amino acids. Germline CDR1 is GTSNPN and CDR2 is SVGIG (reference sequence). The V end lost 0 bases, the J end lost 2 bases, and 8 bases lay between the germline ends. The CDR3 DNA follows: TGTGCCTGGAGTGTAAGGGGAGGCAATCAGCCCCAGCATTTT. It translates to CAWSVRGGNQPQHF.

The gene calls are TRBV28 and TRBJ1-2; tentative D call: TRBD1 (5 bases). V was trimmed by 6 bases and J by 0 bases, leaving 14 bases between them. The germline gives CDR1 MDHEN, CDR2 SYDVKM. This CDR3 has 15 residues. This CDR3 reads CASSSQGLANYGYTF. In DNA form, the CDR3 reads TGTGCCAGCAGCTCCCAGGGCCTAGCTAACTATGGCTACACCTTC.

This clone was seen a few times. V usage is TRBV7-9 and J usage is TRBJ1-5; the D is unclear. CDR1 is SEHNR and CDR2 is FQNEAQ in the germline V gene (reference sequence). Deletions cut 5 bases from V and 1 base from J, with 6 bases between. The CDR3 has 13 residues. This chain's CDR3 is CASSPHSNQPQHF. The DNA for the CDR3 is TGTGCCAGCAGCCCACACAGCAATCAGCCCCAGCATTTT.

In the case of this clone: The same CDR3 also results from other DNA sequences found in this sample. The rearrangement links TRBV4-1 to TRBJ2-5; D is ambiguous. V gave up 1 base and J gave up 5 bases, with 8 bases separating them. CDR1 is MGHRA and CDR2 is YSYEKL in the germline V gene. The CDR3 spans 13 residues. The CDR3 is CASSQVLGETQYF. The DNA of the CDR3 is TGCGCCAGCAGCCAAGTTCTGGGGGAGACCCAGTACTTC.

The chain carries TRBV14 and TRBJ1-3, with D uncertain. V lost 1 base and J 0 bases, leaving 10 bases between the germline ends. The CDR3 has 16 amino acids. CDR1 is SGHDN, CDR2 FVKESK, per germline. CDR3 residues: CASSQVIASSGNTIYF. CDR3 DNA sequence: TGTGCCAGCAGCCAAGTTATCGCCAGCTCTGGAAACACCATATATTTT. Looking up the rest from reference TRBV14 and TRBJ1-3 gives the full variable domain: EAGVTQFPSHSVIEKGQTVTLRCDPISGHDNLYWYRRVMGKEIKFLLHFVKESKQDESGMPNNRFLAERTGGTYSTLKVQPAELEDSGVYFCASSQVIASSGNTIYFGEGSWLTVV.

The gene calls are TRBV6-6 and TRBJ1-5, with 8 bases aligning to TRBD1. The CDR3 loop spans 14 amino acids. V lost 2 bases to trimming and J lost 7 bases; unmatched junction nucleotides: 4. Germline V gene sequence: CDR1 MNHNY, CDR2 SVGAGI (reference sequence). CDR3 coding DNA: TGTGCCAGCAGTTACCAGGGGGCGAGACAGCCCCAGCATTTT. Amino acids: CASSYQGARQPQHF.

This clone was picked up one time. This same CDR3 is encoded by further DNA sequences in the sample. The chain combines TRBV11-3 with TRBJ2-3; no clear D gene. Germline CDR1 reads SGHNT; CDR2 reads YENEEA. V was trimmed by 1 base and J by 0 bases, leaving 5 bases between them. The CDR3 is 14 residues long. The CDR3 region is CASSLGPSTDTQYF. Written as DNA, the CDR3 is TGTGCCAGCAGCTTAGGACCTAGCACAGATACGCAGTATTTT.

The V gene is TRBV25-1, the J gene TRBJ1-2; 7 bases align to TRBD1. CDR3 length: 17 amino acids. Per germline, CDR1 MGHDK and CDR2 SYGVNS. Trimming at V came to 2 bases and at J to 7 bases, leaving 16 bases not matched to a gene. For the CDR3, the DNA is TGTGCCAGCAGTGAAACAGGGGCCGAAGGCTTAACGGCTGGCTACACCTTC. Amino acids: CASSETGAEGLTAGYTF.

A note on this clone: The same CDR3 arises from other DNA sequences in this sample as well. The V and J genes are TRBV5-1 and TRBJ2-3; TRBD2 matches at 9 bases. The germline CDR1 and CDR2 sequences are SGHRS and YFSETQ. There are 15 residues in the CDR3. V was pared by 2 bases and J by 5 bases, with 6 bases of the junction left unmatched. CDR3 region: CASSLLAGGGDTQYF. The CDR3 DNA reads TGCGCCAGCAGCTTACTAGCGGGTGGGGGAGATACGCAGTATTTT.

This rearrangement joins TRBV29-1 to TRBJ2-1; 8 bases are a match to TRBD2. Germline V gene lookup returns CDR1 SQVTM and CDR2 ANQGSEA. The CDR3 sequence is 13 residues long. V trimming: 8 bases; J trimming: 4 bases; junction bases outside the gene matches: 7. The chain's CDR3 is CSSTGGGYNEQFF. CDR3 bases: TGCAGCTCCACCGGGGGGGGGTACAATGAGCAGTTCTTC.

CDR3 coding DNA: TGTGCCAGCAGGATGGTTGGCGCCACAGATACGCAGTATTTT. It yields the protein CASRMVGATDTQYF. The chain couples TRBV25-1 to TRBJ2-3, with D hard to call. Germline loops: CDR1 MGHDK, CDR2 SYGVNS. The CDR3 is 14 residues long. V lost 6 bases and J lost 2, with 12 bases in between.

This clone appeared once. The V gene is TRBV30, the J gene TRBJ1-6; 8 positions agree with TRBD1. The CDR3 contains 12 residues. Germline lookup yields CDR1 GTSNPN and CDR2 SVGIG (reference sequence). With V trimmed by 5 bases and J by 8 bases, 2 bases remained unmatched. CDR3 sequence (DNA): TGTGCCTGGGGGACAGGTGATTCACCCCTCCACTTT. As protein: CAWGTGDSPLHF.

The genes are TRBV7-2 and TRBJ2-7; no definite D call. Trimming took off 4 bases at V and 1 base at J, with 8 bases between the two ends. The CDR3 extends over 13 amino acids. Germline V gene sequence: CDR1 SGHTA, CDR2 FQGNSA. The CDR3 spells CASSSGPSYEQYF. In DNA, the CDR3 is TGTGCCAGCAGCTCAGGTCCATCCTACGAGCAGTACTTC.